One T cell receptor (beta chain) is described in this entry. This clonotype was seen a handful of times. Its target antigen remains unknown. No much larger clonotype is one base removed from it; base qualities were not supplied. Clipping removes 1 base from V and 4 bases from J, with 5 as the unmatched junction base count. Reading the germline V gene (reference sequence) gives CDR1 LGHDT and CDR2 YNNKEL. Inclusive of the bounding cysteine and phenylalanine, the CDR3 is 15 residues long. Only the CDR3 DNA stays, 45 bases, in frame from base 1. To demonstrate the VDJtools post-analysis software, the study profiled TCR beta repertoires from the peripheral blood of approximately twelve young patients with multiple sclerosis. The patients with multiple sclerosis were children and adolescents between roughly 6 and 15 years of age. Libraries came from PCR. The sequencer listed for this sample is Illumina HiSeq 2500. Unique molecular identifiers were incorporated into TCR beta cDNA libraries to reduce PCR and sequencing biases. About 500,000 cDNA molecules were obtained per 1 to 10 million input T cells, so each molecule approximated one T cell. The same protocol used for the earlier healthy control dataset was applied to prepare and sequence the patient libraries. Samples belonging to the same batch were prepared together, multiplexed and sequenced on a shared HiSeq lane. Concerning the study's data processing: MIGEC handled the raw barcoded reads, throwing out single-read molecular identifier groups before consensus assembly and CDR3 extraction. VDJtools was used for post-analysis of the clonotype tables, and diversity was normalized by down-sampling every dataset to the size of the smallest sample. To correct batch-related cross-sample contamination, repertoire overlap clustering matched CDR3 amino acid sequences but not nucleotide sequences. Using fastp trimming at Q25 and MiXCR clonotype assembly, TCRdb reanalyzed the public sequencing data and kept in-frame beta chains. One record per CDR3 amino acid sequence lists the most common genes and DNA. The V and J calls and clone size come from TCRdb's table, not from the authors' own analysis. Here the sample has around 260,000 distinct CDR3 sequences; 30% to 45% occur a single time. The ten largest clones take up 4.5% to 5.5% of the sample.

These data come from a study of post-analysis software for immune sequencing data (dated by TCRdb to about 2015). General notes on the study: Relapsing-remitting, secondary progressive and progressive-relapsing multiple sclerosis were recorded as disease courses, and subtype annotation was lacking for some patients. Patient repertoires were compared against some twelve previously published healthy control repertoires from donors aged about 6 to 27 years. A subset of samples was prepared in parallel using single-end sample barcoding, then pooled and co-amplified after Illumina adapter ligation. The full study reports these points: A few TRBV segments, including TRBV5-6, TRBV5-1 and TRBV20-1, were significantly more frequent in patients than controls. Strong co-clustering of samples prepared in the same batch was shown by direct clustering with F measure, prompting a batch-effect correction. Compared with controls, multiple sclerosis patients had significantly lower normalized Chao1 diversity, a finding suggesting substantial peripheral T-cell clonal expansion. The control group was slightly older than the multiple sclerosis patient group.

The chain joins TRBV3-1 to TRBJ1-1; 8 nucleotides in the junction match TRBD1. The specimen sequenced was blood. The TCR was taken from a girl aged 5-17 years with multiple sclerosis. The sequenced DNA is TGTGCCAGCAGCCAAGGAACAGGGGGAAGCACTGAAGCTTTCTTT. This codes for CASSQGTGGSTEAFF.